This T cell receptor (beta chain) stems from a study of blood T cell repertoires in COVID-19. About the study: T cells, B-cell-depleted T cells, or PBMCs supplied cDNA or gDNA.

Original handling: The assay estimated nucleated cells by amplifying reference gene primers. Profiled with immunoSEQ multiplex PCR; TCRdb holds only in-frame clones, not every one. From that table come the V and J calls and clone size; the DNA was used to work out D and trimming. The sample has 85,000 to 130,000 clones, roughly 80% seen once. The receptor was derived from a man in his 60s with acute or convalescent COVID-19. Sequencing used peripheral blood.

This chain's CDR3 is CASSLVRGGRGADTQYF. CDR3 bases: TGTGCCAGCAGCTTGGTGAGGGGCGGGAGAGGAGCAGATACGCAGTATTTT. V gene TRBV5-5 combines with J gene TRBJ2-3; 7 bases align to TRBD2. Germline V lookup: CDR1 SGHKS, CDR2 YYEKEE (reference sequence). Germline trimming cut 0 bases from V and 4 bases from J; bases unmatched to any gene: 11. The CDR3 spans 17 residues.